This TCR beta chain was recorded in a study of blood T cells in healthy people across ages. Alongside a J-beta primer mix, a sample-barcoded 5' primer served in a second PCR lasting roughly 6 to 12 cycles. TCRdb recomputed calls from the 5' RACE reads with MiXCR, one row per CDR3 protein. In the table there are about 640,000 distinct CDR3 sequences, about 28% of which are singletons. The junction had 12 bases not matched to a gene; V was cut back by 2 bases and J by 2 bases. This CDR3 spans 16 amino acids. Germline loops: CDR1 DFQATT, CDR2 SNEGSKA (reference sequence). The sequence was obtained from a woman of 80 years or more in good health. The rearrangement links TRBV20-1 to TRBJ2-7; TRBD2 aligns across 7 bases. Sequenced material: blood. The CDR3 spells CSARPREASSTYEQYF. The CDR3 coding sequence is TGCAGTGCTAGACCCCGGGAGGCTAGCTCCACCTACGAGCAGTACTTC.